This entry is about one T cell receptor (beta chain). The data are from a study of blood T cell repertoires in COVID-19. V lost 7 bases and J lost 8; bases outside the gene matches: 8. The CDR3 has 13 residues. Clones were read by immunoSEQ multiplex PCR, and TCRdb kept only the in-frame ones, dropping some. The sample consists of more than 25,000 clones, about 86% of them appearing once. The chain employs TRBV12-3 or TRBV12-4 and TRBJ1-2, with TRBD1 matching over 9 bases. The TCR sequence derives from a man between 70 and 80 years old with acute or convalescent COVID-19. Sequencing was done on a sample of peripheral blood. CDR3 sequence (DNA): TGTGCCAGCAATACGGACAGGGGCTACGGCTACACCTTC. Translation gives CASNTDRGYGYTF.